The present T cell receptor (beta chain) was sequenced within a study of cytotoxic CD8 clonotypes in ibrutinib-treated CLL. Germline loops: CDR1 DFQATT, CDR2 SNEGSKA (reference sequence). V was trimmed by 3 bases and J by 8 bases, leaving 8 bases between them. This CDR3 is 11 amino acids long. Study observations and caveats: Clonality went up at the time of ibrutinib response, stayed stable in sustained remission, and later dropped back toward its baseline level at progression. There were few public clonotypes, and on treatment they contracted or stayed stable.

Concerning this clone: Its antigen is unidentified.

Sequencing used immunoSEQ multiplex PCR; TCRdb keeps in-frame clones, though not all of them. The sample has around 250,000 clones, 70% seen once; the top ten hold 15%. The material was PBMCs, obtained after 24 months of ibrutinib treatment. The V call is TRBV20-1, the J call TRBJ2-1; D could derive from TRBD1 or TRBD2 (5 bases each). This sequence was found in a human donor with chronic lymphocytic leukemia. CDR3 protein: CSARWGYEQFF. DNA for the CDR3: TGCAGTGCTAGGTGGGGGTATGAGCAGTTCTTC.